Presented here are 29 T cell receptor beta chains from one specimen sequenced in a study of technical replicates of blood from several donors (dated by TCRdb to about 2017). Library method: the immunoSEQ multiplex PCR assay. TCRdb obtained this table from immuneACCESS and retained in-frame rearrangements with V and J assigned. These tables miss some clones; where compared with another copy, unresolved V genes account for less than half of the shortfall, and the remainder is unexplained. Counted in this sample were fewer than 100,000 clones; about 94% of them appeared once. The ten largest clones take up roughly 0.22% of the sample. Sequenced sample: T cells isolated from PBMCs. These receptors came from a human donor in good health.

This clone was counted once. CDR3 protein: CASSLDGQGASYEQYF. CDR3 DNA sequence: TGCGCCAGCAGCTTGGATGGTCAGGGGGCTTCCTACGAGCAGTACTTC. The gene calls are TRBV5-1 and TRBJ2-7; 8 nucleotides line up with TRBD1. Germline-derived CDR1 and CDR2 are SGHRS and YFSETQ. The V and J ends lost 0 bases and 1 base, in that order; junction bases with no gene match: 6. The CDR3 runs to 16 residues.

The chain links TRBV7-9 to TRBJ1-5, with 7 positions matching TRBD1. CDR1 and CDR2 (germline): SEHNR, FQNEAQ (reference sequence). V dropped 5 bases and J dropped 5; count of bases not matched to a gene: 12. The CDR3 spans 16 residues. CDR3 sequence reads: CASSRTTGKGDQPQHF. The CDR3 nucleotides are TGTGCCAGCAGCCGGACGACAGGGAAAGGGGATCAGCCCCAGCATTTT.

This clone has just one count. The chain recombines TRBV9 with TRBJ1-1; possible D gene TRBD1, 5 bases. V was pared by 0 bases and J by 9 bases, with 15 bases between. Germline V lookup: CDR1 SGDLS, CDR2 YYNGEE. The CDR3 runs to 14 residues. In nucleotides, the CDR3 is TGTGCCAGCAGCGTAGGGGAAGGGGAAGAGAAAGCTTTCTTT. Protein: CASSVGEGEEKAFF.

The chain is built from TRBV4-1 and TRBJ2-1, with 8 bases that match TRBD1. The germline V gene encodes CDR1 MGHRA and CDR2 YSYEKL. This CDR3 is built from 15 residues. V lost 6 bases and J lost 8; bases outside the gene matches: 12. The CDR3 DNA is TGCGCCAGCAGAGGGGGACAGGTGGGCCGGGATGAGCAGTTCTTC. Its protein product is CASRGGQVGRDEQFF.

The genes are TRBV30 and TRBJ1-1, with 7 bases that match TRBD1. This CDR3 is built from 13 residues. CDR1 and CDR2 from the germline V gene are GTSNPN and SVGIG (reference sequence). Losses at the gene ends were 1 base for V and 10 bases for J; bases not matched to a gene: 9. The DNA for the CDR3 is TGTGCCTGGAGTGAGACAGGGTTGGGGGTAGCTTTCTTT. Its protein product is CAWSETGLGVAFF.

This chain joins TRBV11-2 and TRBJ2-5, with a weak D call TRBD1 (5 bases). CDR1 is SGHAT and CDR2 is FQNNGV in the germline V gene. The CDR3 runs to 16 residues. Trimming removed 6 bases from V and 5 bases from J, with 22 bases in between. CDR3 amino acids: CASRLTQAGIGETQYF. The DNA of the CDR3 is TGTGCCAGCAGGCTTACCCAGGCAGGGATTGGGGAGACCCAGTACTTC.

The J gene is TRBJ2-1, the V gene TRBV30; D is unclear. The CDR3 spans 14 residues. The ends were cut back, 0 bases at V and 2 bases at J, with 8 bases in the middle. Germline assignment: CDR1 GTSNPN and CDR2 SVGIG (reference sequence). CDR3 sequence reads: CAWSVPGPYNEQFF. The CDR3 bases are TGTGCCTGGAGTGTCCCGGGTCCCTACAATGAGCAGTTCTTC. Combining the CDR3 with reference TRBV30 and TRBJ2-1 gives the whole variable domain SQTIHQWPATLVQPVGSPLSLECTVEGTSNPNLYWYRQAAGRGLQLLFYSVGIGQISSEVPQNLSASRPQDRQFILSSKKLLLSDSGFYLCAWSVPGPYNEQFFGPGTRLTVL.

This rearrangement joins TRBV28 to TRBJ1-3; D unclear. V lost 2 bases, J lost 4 bases, and 15 bases lay in between. Germline-derived CDR1 and CDR2 are MDHEN and SYDVKM. The CDR3 extends over 16 amino acids. For the CDR3, the DNA is TGTGCCAGCAGTTTACTAGCATATGTATCCGGAAACACCATATATTTT. Its translation: CASSLLAYVSGNTIYF.

The DNA for the CDR3 is TGTGCCAGCAGCGTAGATTCCGGGTTCGGCACCGGGGAGCTGTTTTTT. Encoded protein: CASSVDSGFGTGELFF. The chain employs TRBV9 and TRBJ2-2; D ambiguous. Germline lookup yields CDR1 SGDLS and CDR2 YYNGEE. This CDR3 contains 16 residues. V was cut by 0 bases and J by 4 bases, with 13 bases left in between.

CDR3 nucleotides: TGCGCCAGCAGCTTCGGGGGGGGGCTCACTGAAGCTTTCTTT. This codes for CASSFGGGLTEAFF. The genes are TRBV5-1 and TRBJ1-1; TRBD1 is a possible D gene (6 bases). V lost 2 bases and J lost 4, with 12 bases in between. The CDR3 spans 14 residues. Germline V gives CDR1 SGHRS, CDR2 YFSETQ.

In regard to this clone: Additional DNA sequences in this sample encode the identical CDR3. V is TRBV5-1 and J is TRBJ2-7; 10 nucleotides match TRBD2. This CDR3 spans 15 amino acids. Germline CDR1 reads SGHRS; CDR2 reads YFSETQ. With V trimmed by 0 bases and J by 0 bases, 0 bases remained unmatched. DNA of the CDR3: TGCGCCAGCAGCTTGGCTAGCGGGAGCTCCTACGAGCAGTACTTC. It specifies CASSLASGSSYEQYF.

The J gene is TRBJ1-2, the V gene TRBV6-1; D is possibly TRBD1 (5 bases). V lost 2 bases, J lost 6 bases, and 7 bases lay in between. Germline CDR1 and CDR2: MNHNS and SASEGT. The CDR3 spans 12 residues. CDR3 sequence (DNA): TGTGCCAGCAGTGAAACAGGTCATGGCTACACCTTC. The encoded protein is CASSETGHGYTF.

This chain uses TRBV4-1 with TRBJ1-3; tentative D call: TRBD1 (5 bases). Trimming took off 2 bases at V and 4 bases at J, with 12 bases between the two ends. This CDR3 comprises 15 residues. CDR1 and CDR2 (germline): MGHRA, YSYEKL. This CDR3 is CASSQLSGSGNTIYF. The CDR3 bases are TGCGCCAGCAGCCAACTTTCAGGGTCCGGAAACACCATATATTTT.

The V and J genes are TRBV5-1 and TRBJ2-7; 7 bases map to TRBD1. Germline V gives CDR1 SGHRS, CDR2 YFSETQ. Trimming removed 4 bases from V and 3 bases from J; junction bases left unmatched: 7. This CDR3 contains 14 residues. The CDR3 DNA reads as TGCGCCAGCAGCCTAGAGGGACAGATCTACGAGCAGTACTTC. Translated, it gives CASSLEGQIYEQYF. Full variable domain (rest looked up from reference TRBV5-1 and TRBJ2-7): KAGVTQTPRYLIKTRGQQVTLSCSPISGHRSVSWYQQTPGQGLQFLFEYFSETQRNKGNFPGRFSGRQFSNSRSEMNVSTLELGDSALYLCASSLEGQIYEQYFGPGTRLTVT.

The rearrangement links TRBV11-3 to TRBJ1-1; D possibly corresponds to TRBD1 (5 bases). V lost 5 bases to trimming and J lost 5 bases, with 12 bases between them. The germline gives CDR1 SGHNT, CDR2 YENEEA. The CDR3 is 13 residues long. CDR3: CASSKGRGTEAFF. CDR3 in DNA: TGTGCCAGCAGCAAAGGAAGGGGAACTGAAGCTTTCTTT.

The rearrangement links TRBV28 to TRBJ2-7; D possibly corresponds to TRBD1 (6 bases). The CDR3 runs to 11 residues. CDR1 is MDHEN and CDR2 is SYDVKM in the germline V gene. The V end was cut by 8 bases, the J end by 2 bases, with 7 bases between. In DNA form, the CDR3 reads TGTGCCAGCCGGACAGCCTACGAGCAGTACTTC. It translates to CASRTAYEQYF.

The chain links TRBV19 to TRBJ2-3; tentative D call: TRBD2 (5 bases). CDR3 length equals 15 residues. Trimming cost V 5 bases and J 3 bases, with 15 bases left between them. Germline lookup yields CDR1 LNHDA and CDR2 SQIVND (reference sequence). The CDR3 DNA reads as TGTGCCAGTAGTCGGGGTGCCGGTGGAACAGATACGCAGTATTTT. Its translation is CASSRGAGGTDTQYF.

This chain links TRBV7-2 with TRBJ2-5, with D perhaps matching TRBD2 (7 bases). In germline, CDR1 is SGHTA, CDR2 FQGNSA. V lost 5 bases and J 4 bases, leaving 14 bases between the germline ends. There are 14 residues in the CDR3. CDR3 DNA sequence: TGTGCCAGCAGCGGACAGCCGGGGGGAGAGACCCAGTACTTC. This encodes CASSGQPGGETQYF.

The chain combines TRBV19 with TRBJ1-1; the D gene is possibly TRBD1 (5 bases). Germline values: CDR1 LNHDA, CDR2 SQIVND (reference sequence). The V end was cut by 8 bases, the J end by 0 bases, with 10 bases between. The CDR3 is made up of 13 amino acids. Here the CDR3 reads CASAGPMNTEAFF. CDR3 coding DNA: TGTGCCAGTGCAGGGCCCATGAACACTGAAGCTTTCTTT.

The chain recombines TRBV30 with TRBJ2-5, with 7 bases identical to TRBD1. The CDR3 length is 14 residues. V trimming: 1 base; J trimming: 5 bases; junction bases outside the gene matches: 7. Per the germline V gene, CDR1 is GTSNPN and CDR2 is SVGIG (reference sequence). CDR3 sequence reads: CAWSDYRGGETQYF. The CDR3 region has the DNA TGTGCCTGGAGTGACTACAGGGGCGGCGAGACCCAGTACTTC.

The V and J genes are TRBV15 and TRBJ1-5, with a tentative D call TRBD1 (6 bases). CDR3 length: 14 amino acids. The V end was cut by 2 bases, the J end by 4 bases, with 9 bases between. CDR1 is LNHNV and CDR2 is YYDKDF in the germline V gene (reference sequence). CDR3 protein: CATSRKTGNQPQHF. DNA for the CDR3: TGTGCCACCAGCAGAAAGACAGGAAATCAGCCCCAGCATTTT.

This clone appeared once. J is TRBJ2-1 and V is TRBV4-1, with 13 bases aligning to TRBD2. The CDR3 totals 15 residues. Germline CDR1 MGHRA, CDR2 YSYEKL. The ends lost 4 bases at V and 8 bases at J; junction bases unmatched: 5. CDR3 loop: CASSRTSGSAYEQFF. The DNA of the CDR3 is TGCGCCAGCAGCCGGACTAGCGGGAGTGCGTATGAGCAGTTCTTC.

This sequence joins TRBV2 and TRBJ1-1, with D maybe TRBD1 (6 bases). Looked up from germline, CDR1 is SNHLY and CDR2 is FYNNEI. V lost 10 bases to trimming and J lost 2 bases, with 17 bases between them. The CDR3 runs to 14 residues. DNA of the CDR3: TGTGCCACGACAATCAGGGGCTCCAACACTGAAGCTTTCTTT. It is translated as CATTIRGSNTEAFF. The variable domain in full, with the rest retrieved from reference TRBV2 and TRBJ1-1, is EPEVTQTPSHQVTQMGQEVILRCVPISNHLYFYWYRQILGQKVEFLVSFYNNEISEKSEIFDDQFSVERPDGSNFTLKIRSTKLEDSAMYFCATTIRGSNTEAFFGQGTRLTVV.

This chain uses TRBV5-1 with TRBJ2-7; D gene unclear. The CDR3 is made up of 14 amino acids. Trimming pared 0 bases from V and 3 bases from J, leaving 10 bases between. Germline CDR1 and CDR2: SGHRS and YFSETQ. CDR3 in DNA: TGCGCCAGCAGCTTGGGAACAGCATTCTACGAGCAGTACTTC. Protein: CASSLGTAFYEQYF.

As for this clone: An end of the junction differs from the germline gene, which may be a read error. The chain recombines TRBV5-4 with TRBJ1-1; tentatively, D is TRBD1 (6 bases). In germline, CDR1 is SGHNT, CDR2 YYREEE (reference sequence). CDR3 size: 17 residues. The DNA of the CDR3 is TGTGCCAGCAGCCCCCGGAGAGGGCCTGGGGACACTGGTGAAGTTTTCTTT. Its translation is CASSPRRGPGDTGEVFF.

V gene TRBV5-1 combines with J gene TRBJ1-2, with a weak D call TRBD1 (5 bases). V lost 0 bases and J 0 bases, leaving 21 bases between the germline ends. This CDR3 has 19 amino acids. Germline V gene data show CDR1 as SGHRS and CDR2 as YFSETQ. Here the CDR3 reads CASSLEVGAATLTNYGYTF. In DNA, the CDR3 is TGCGCCAGCAGCTTGGAGGTTGGGGCAGCGACCCTAACTAACTATGGCTACACCTTC.

The chain is built from TRBV4-1 and TRBJ1-2; D is unresolved. Germline loops: CDR1 MGHRA, CDR2 YSYEKL. There are 15 residues in the CDR3. V lost 1 base and J lost 0, with 9 bases in between. In DNA, the CDR3 is TGCGCCAGCAGCCAAGTCCTTCGTTCTAACTATGGCTACACCTTC. It codes for CASSQVLRSNYGYTF.

The chain is built from TRBV5-4 and TRBJ2-7; TRBD1 aligns across 9 bases. J gave up 4 bases and V 0 bases, and 5 bases lay outside the gene matches. The CDR3 has 15 amino acids. The germline gives CDR1 SGHNT, CDR2 YYREEE (reference sequence). The CDR3 DNA reads TGTGCCAGCAGCTTGGGGACAGGGGAAGTATACGAGCAGTACTTC. Translated: CASSLGTGEVYEQYF.

The rearrangement links TRBV27 to TRBJ1-2, with TRBD1 as a possible D gene (5 bases). Germline loops: CDR1 MNHEY, CDR2 SMNVEV (reference sequence). The CDR3 covers 13 residues. V was pared by 5 bases and J by 8 bases, with 15 bases between. The CDR3 DNA is TGTGCCAGCAGTCCTCAGGGCTTGGTGGGCTACACCTTC. Amino acid sequence: CASSPQGLVGYTF.